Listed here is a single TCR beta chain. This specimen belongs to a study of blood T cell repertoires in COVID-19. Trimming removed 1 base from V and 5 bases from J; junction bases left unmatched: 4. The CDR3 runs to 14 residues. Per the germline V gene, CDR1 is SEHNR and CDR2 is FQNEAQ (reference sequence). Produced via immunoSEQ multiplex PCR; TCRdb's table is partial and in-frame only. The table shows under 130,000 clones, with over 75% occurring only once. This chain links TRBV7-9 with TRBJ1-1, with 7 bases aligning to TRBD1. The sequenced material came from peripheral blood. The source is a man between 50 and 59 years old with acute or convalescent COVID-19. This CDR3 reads CASSLDRGWTEAFF. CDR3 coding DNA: TGTGCCAGCAGCTTAGACAGGGGCTGGACTGAAGCTTTCTTT. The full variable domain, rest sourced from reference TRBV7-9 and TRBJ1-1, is DTGVSQNPRHKITKRGQNVTFRCDPISEHNRLYWYRQTLGQGPEFLTYFQNEAQLEKSRLLSDRFSAERPKGSFSTLEIQRTEQGDSAMYLCASSLDRGWTEAFFGQGTRLTVV.